The rows below give T cell receptor beta chains drawn from one sample of a study of PD-L1 blockade in urothelial cancer. TCRdb keeps only in-frame clones here, not all; method: immunoSEQ multiplex PCR. This table holds 85,000 to 130,000 clones, roughly nine tenths found once. The input for sequencing was PBMCs, taken around atezolizumab (anti-PD-L1) treatment. The source is a woman aged 80 or over with urothelial cancer. Each CDR3 is given with its conserved first and last residue. Each record gives: D gene, J gene, clone size, V gene, CDR3 protein, CDR3 DNA. The D gene is left open where the match is weak. A clone size is listed for some rows: how often the clone was seen (once, few, many), or a class if it is expanded.

TRBD2 TRBJ2-5 . TRBV28 CASSLGGGQETQYF TGTGCCAGCAGTTTAGGGGGGGGCCAAGAGACCCAGTACTTC
. TRBJ2-6 . TRBV5-1 CASSLAVGITGANVLTF TGCGCCAGCAGCTTGGCCGTCGGGATAACTGGGGCCAACGTCCTGACTTTC
. TRBJ2-2 . TRBV5-1 CASAIWRGSNTGELFF TGCGCCAGCGCAATTTGGAGGGGCTCTAACACCGGGGAGCTGTTTTTT
TRBD1 TRBJ1-2 . TRBV14 CASSQFTSGQTYGYTF TGTGCCAGCAGCCAATTCACCTCGGGACAGACCTATGGCTACACCTTC
TRBD2 TRBJ2-1 . TRBV9 CASSVEGTTYNEQFF TGTGCCAGCAGCGTAGAAGGGACTACCTACAATGAGCAGTTCTTC
TRBD2 TRBJ2-2 . TRBV9 CASSVVPSGRGIAGELFF TGTGCCAGCAGCGTAGTACCTAGCGGGAGGGGGATTGCCGGGGAGCTGTTTTTT
TRBD2 TRBJ2-1 . TRBV30 CAWSLKNSGISNEQFF TGTGCCTGGAGCCTTAAGAATAGCGGGATTAGCAATGAGCAGTTCTTC
. TRBJ1-4 . TRBV14 CASSRSGVPTNEKLFF TGTGCCAGCAGCCGCAGCGGGGTACCAACTAATGAAAAACTGTTTTTT
TRBD1 TRBJ1-3 . TRBV5-4 CASSQGQGVGNTIYF TGTGCCAGCAGCCAGGGACAGGGGGTGGGAAACACCATATATTTT
. TRBJ1-4 . TRBV28 CASSLSSGRNEKLFF TGTGCCAGCAGTTTAAGTTCAGGGCGAAATGAAAAACTGTTTTTT
TRBD1 TRBJ1-5 . TRBV18 CASSKAGTASNQPQHF TGTGCCAGCTCAAAGGCCGGGACAGCAAGCAATCAGCCCCAGCATTTT
. TRBJ2-1 once TRBV27 CASSSRGAAVPYNEQFF TGTGCCAGCAGTTCCCGAGGCGCCGCAGTCCCCTACAATGAGCAGTTCTTC
TRBD1 TRBJ1-5 . TRBV19 CASTKDRGRDQPQHF TGTGCCAGTACTAAAGACAGGGGGCGCGATCAGCCCCAGCATTTT
. TRBJ1-2 . TRBV6-4 CASSDLRGGYTF TGTGCCAGCAGTGACCTCCGAGGAGGCTACACCTTC
. TRBJ2-2 . TRBV5-1 CASSLRSGTNGELFF TGCGCCAGCAGCTTGAGGAGCGGGACAAACGGGGAGCTGTTTTTT
. TRBJ1-1 once TRBV6-6 CASSYAGTEAFF TGTGCCAGCAGTTACGCCGGCACTGAAGCTTTCTTT
TRBD2 TRBJ2-7 . TRBV6-5 CASSYARLAGGEQYF TGTGCCAGCAGTTACGCAAGACTAGCGGGAGGCGAGCAGTACTTC
. TRBJ2-2 . TRBV27 CASSFDKSGELFF TGTGCCAGCAGTTTTGACAAGTCCGGGGAGCTGTTTTTT
TRBD1 TRBJ1-4 few TRBV7-9 CASSFGTGVTNEKLFF TGTGCCAGCAGCTTTGGTACAGGGGTTACTAATGAAAAACTGTTTTTT
. TRBJ2-4 . TRBV2 CASAGLSVIQYF TGTGCCAGCGCGGGGCTAAGCGTCATTCAGTACTTC
. TRBJ1-1 . TRBV27 CASSPLGSGNSPAFF TGTGCCAGCAGTCCCCTAGGGTCGGGAAATTCGCCAGCTTTCTTT
. TRBJ2-3 . TRBV5-4 CASSPYRKGDDTQYF TGTGCCAGCAGCCCATACAGGAAAGGGGATGATACGCAGTATTTT
TRBD1 TRBJ1-5 . TRBV30 CAWRLPGTGNQPQHF TGTGCCTGGAGACTCCCCGGGACAGGCAATCAGCCCCAGCATTTT
. TRBJ1-1 . TRBV29-1 CSVEQGQHREAFF TGCAGCGTTGAACAGGGCCAACATCGAGAAGCTTTCTTT
. TRBJ2-3 . TRBV18 CASSPGEADTQYF TGTGCCAGCTCACCCGGGGAGGCAGATACGCAGTATTTT
. TRBJ1-2 once TRBV30 CAWITQGGVGYTF TGTGCCTGGATCACCCAAGGGGGGGTTGGCTACACCTTC
. TRBJ2-1 . TRBV18 CASSPRQGRMNEQFF TGTGCCAGCTCTCCGAGGCAGGGGAGAATGAATGAGCAGTTCTTC
. TRBJ2-1 few TRBV11-1 CASRELRNEQFF TGTGCCAGCAGGGAACTAAGGAATGAGCAGTTCTTC
TRBD2 TRBJ2-3 . TRBV11-2 CASSRGTSEQDTQYF TGTGCCAGCAGCCGTGGGACTAGCGAACAAGATACGCAGTATTTT
. TRBJ1-2 . TRBV19 CASSMWSGVRNYGYTF TGTGCCAGTAGTATGTGGTCCGGGGTAAGGAACTATGGCTACACCTTC
TRBD2 TRBJ2-1 . TRBV5-6 CASSLGSGSYYNEQFF TGTGCCAGCAGCTTAGGTAGCGGGAGTTACTACAATGAGCAGTTCTTC
. TRBJ2-7 . TRBV28 CASPPAGARGNYEQYF TGTGCCAGCCCACCCGCAGGGGCCAGGGGAAACTACGAGCAGTACTTC
. TRBJ2-1 . TRBV1 CTSSRAGRGTSSSREQFF TGCACCAGCAGCCGCGCCGGGAGGGGGACTAGCTCGTCTCGTGAGCAGTTCTTC
TRBD1 TRBJ1-2 . TRBV5-1 CASKGGGGLGGYTF TGCGCCAGCAAAGGAGGAGGGGGCTTGGGCGGCTACACCTTC
. TRBJ1-4 . TRBV6-1 CASSDRGAVEKLFF TGTGCCAGCAGTGATCGGGGGGCCGTCGAAAAACTGTTTTTT
TRBD1 TRBJ1-1 . TRBV27 CASSLLGQGSNTEAFF TGTGCCAGCAGTTTATTGGGACAGGGGTCGAACACTGAAGCTTTCTTT
. TRBJ2-6 . TRBV27 CASSLTTGANVLTF TGTGCCAGCAGTCTGACTACTGGGGCCAACGTCCTGACTTTC
. TRBJ2-3 . TRBV9 CASSVVGAGSTDTQYF TGTGCCAGCAGCGTAGTAGGGGCGGGAAGCACAGATACGCAGTATTTT
. TRBJ1-4 . TRBV2 CAARRDINEKLFF TGTGCGGCGCGCAGGGACATTAATGAAAAACTGTTTTTT
TRBD1 TRBJ1-2 . TRBV30 CAWTGTGTSGYTF TGTGCCTGGACCGGGACAGGGACTAGTGGCTACACCTTC
. TRBJ2-1 once TRBV18 CASSPLNEQFF TGTGCCAGCTCACCTCTGAATGAGCAGTTCTTC
TRBD1 TRBJ1-2 . TRBV6-6 CASSNGQGTPYGYTF TGTGCCAGCAGTAACGGACAGGGAACCCCCTATGGCTACACCTTC
TRBD1 TRBJ2-3 . TRBV18 CASSSGQGGRADTQYF TGTGCCAGCTCATCCGGACAGGGCGGACGGGCAGATACGCAGTATTTT
TRBD2 TRBJ2-7 once TRBV10-1 CASGAFNTGTSGSYEQYF TGCGCCAGCGGTGCTTTTAATACCGGGACTAGCGGGAGCTACGAGCAGTACTTC
. TRBJ1-1 . TRBV28 CASSLKLNTEAFF TGTGCCAGCAGTTTAAAGCTGAACACTGAAGCTTTCTTT
TRBD2 TRBJ2-2 . TRBV7-3 CASSLAGDSTGELFF TGTGCCAGCAGCTTAGCGGGAGATAGTACCGGGGAGCTGTTTTTT
. TRBJ2-5 . TRBV2 CASSGRRVGETQYF TGTGCCAGCAGTGGAAGGAGGGTCGGAGAGACCCAGTACTTC
. TRBJ2-4 once TRBV5-1 CASSHPTEDLAKNIQYF TGCGCCAGCAGCCACCCGACGGAGGACCTAGCCAAAAACATTCAGTACTTC
. TRBJ1-2 . TRBV28 CASHSYGYTF TGTGCCAGTCATTCCTATGGCTACACCTTC
. TRBJ1-5 . TRBV4-2 CASSQDSTRDQPQHF TGTGCCAGCAGCCAAGATAGTACTAGGGATCAGCCCCAGCATTTT